The clone carrying this T cell receptor (beta chain) has only a few counts. In germline, CDR1 is KGHDR, CDR2 SFDVKD. The CDR3 has 13 residues. Trimming stripped 6 bases from V and 5 bases from J, with 12 bases between. The source of the sample is a study of T cells in Graves' hyperthyroidism and ophthalmopathy. Over 18 months, lack of ophthalmopathy progression marked Graves' hyperthyroidism as stable. Exclusion followed for patients with uncontrolled infection, other autoimmune disease, pregnancy or lactation. Every diagnosis used clinical symptoms, serum thyroxine and TRAb, thyroid ultrasound and orbital computed tomography. Around 10 ml of fresh peripheral blood supplied the PBMCs. Using RNA transcripts as the source, TCR beta CDR3 regions were amplified. The HTBI primer set served for first-round RT-PCR of the TCR CDR3. One entry per CDR3 protein, called by TCRdb with MiXCR from the multiplex PCR reads. The sample has around 500,000 distinct CDR3 sequences, approximately 15% seen once; the top ten hold 14%.

The sample consisted of blood. This rearrangement joins TRBV24-1 to TRBJ2-5, with no clear D. This sequence was found in a woman in her 40s with Graves' hyperthyroidism. CDR3 loop: CATSRRDLETQYF. Here the CDR3 DNA reads TGTGCCACCAGTCGTAGAGATCTTGAGACCCAGTACTTC.